These T cell receptor beta chains were read from a single sample in a study of T cell responses to AZD1222 COVID-19 vaccine. Sequenced by immunoSEQ multiplex PCR; TCRdb stores in-frame clones only, minus some. The table records roughly 80,000 clones, roughly nine tenths of them present only once. The material was peripheral blood, obtained 28 days after the second AZD1222 dose. The receptors derive from an adult who received the AZD1222 COVID-19 vaccine. Each CDR3 is given with its conserved first and last residue. Each record gives: D gene, clone size, V gene, J gene, CDR3 protein, CDR3 DNA. A D gene is named only where the DNA matches it firmly. Clone size appears in some rows only: once, few, many, or a class for an expanded clone.

TRBD2	NA	TRBV7-6	TRBJ2-7	CASSPEAGSFYEQYF	TGTGCCAGCAGCCCAGAAGCGGGGTCCTTCTACGAGCAGTACTTC
TRBD1	NA	TRBV19	TRBJ1-5	CASSPWDRAAHQPQHF	TGTGCCAGTTCGCCATGGGACAGGGCTGCTCATCAGCCCCAGCATTTT
NA	NA	TRBV3-1/TRBV3-2	TRBJ1-3	CASSPAFGRGNTIYF	TGTGCCAGCAGCCCTGCCTTCGGGCGTGGAAACACCATATATTTT
NA	NA	TRBV6-5	TRBJ2-5	CASRDPWGEETQYF	TGTGCCAGCAGGGACCCCTGGGGGGAAGAGACCCAGTACTTC
TRBD1	NA	TRBV27	TRBJ1-1	CASSLGTGYFRGESTEAFF	TGTGCCAGCAGTTTAGGGACAGGGTATTTTCGTGGGGAAAGCACTGAAGCTTTCTTT
NA	NA	TRBV19	TRBJ2-1	CASSIIGEAYNEQFF	TGTGCCAGTAGTATTATTGGGGAGGCCTACAATGAGCAGTTCTTC
NA	NA	TRBV29-1	TRBJ1-2	CSTKKVAGVGGYTF	TGCAGCACAAAAAAGGTGGCAGGCGTGGGAGGCTACACCTTC
TRBD2	NA	TRBV15	TRBJ2-7	CATSRDVRGGTYEQYF	TGTGCCACCAGCAGAGATGTACGGGGGGGAACCTACGAGCAGTACTTC
NA	few	TRBV20-1	TRBJ1-1	CRAHWLTEAFF	TGCAGGGCCCACTGGTTGACTGAAGCTTTCTTT
TRBD1	few	TRBV7-6	TRBJ2-2	CASSLGQGAYTGELFF	TGTGCCAGCAGCTTAGGACAGGGGGCTTACACCGGGGAGCTGTTTTTT
TRBD1	NA	TRBV6-5	TRBJ2-1	CASRQQGAQYNEQFF	TGTGCCAGCAGGCAACAGGGGGCGCAGTACAATGAGCAGTTCTTC
NA	NA	TRBV25-1	TRBJ1-2	CASSDSGVGNYGYTF	TGTGCCAGCAGTGACTCGGGAGTCGGAAACTATGGCTACACCTTC
NA	NA	TRBV18	TRBJ2-7	CASSPQGSYEQYF	TGTGCCAGCTCACCCCAGGGTTCCTACGAGCAGTACTTC
NA	NA	TRBV7-3	TRBJ1-1	CASSRIHGGTEAFF	TGTGCCAGCAGCCGAATCCATGGGGGCACTGAAGCTTTCTTT
TRBD2	NA	TRBV5-1	TRBJ2-7	CASSAGPSGGFSYEQYF	TGCGCCAGCAGCGCTGGCCCGAGCGGGGGGTTCTCCTACGAGCAGTACTTC
TRBD1	NA	TRBV18	TRBJ1-1	CASLGKNRDRGMNTEAFF	TGTGCCAGCTTAGGGAAGAATCGGGACAGGGGTATGAACACTGAAGCTTTCTTT
NA	NA	TRBV3-1/TRBV3-2	TRBJ1-6	CASSQRGNSPLHF	TGTGCCAGCAGCCAACGCGGGAATTCACCCCTCCACTTT
TRBD1	NA	TRBV5-4	TRBJ1-1	CASSSGQGNTEAFF	TGTGCCAGCAGCTCCGGACAGGGTAACACTGAAGCTTTCTTT
NA	NA	TRBV7-2	TRBJ1-5	CASSKLGQPQHF	TGTGCCAGCTCTAAACTAGGTCAGCCCCAGCATTTT
NA	once	TRBV5-1	TRBJ2-1	CASGLSSGQFF	TGCGCCAGCGGATTATCGTCGGGGCAGTTCTTC
NA	NA	TRBV6-4	TRBJ2-2	CASSKDRRTGELFF	TGTGCCAGCAGTAAAGACAGGCGCACCGGGGAGCTGTTTTTT
NA	NA	TRBV7-9	TRBJ1-2	CASSLPGYGYTF	TGTGCCAGCAGCTTACCGGGCTATGGCTACACCTTC
NA	NA	TRBV6-5	TRBJ1-5	CASGLTATDQPQHF	TGTGCCAGCGGGCTGACAGCCACCGATCAGCCCCAGCATTTT
NA	NA	TRBV27	TRBJ2-7	CASSPNAGRRQYF	TGTGCCAGCAGTCCGAATGCAGGACGTAGGCAGTACTTC
TRBD2	NA	TRBV6-5	TRBJ2-5	CASSPSGGAQETQYF	TGTGCCAGCAGTCCCAGCGGGGGGGCCCAAGAGACCCAGTACTTC
TRBD1	NA	TRBV2	TRBJ1-4	CASRPTRDSEKLFF	TGTGCCAGCAGGCCCACCCGGGACAGTGAAAAACTGTTTTTT
NA	NA	TRBV28	TRBJ1-5	CASRWSGPGNQPQHF	TGTGCCAGCAGGTGGTCGGGACCGGGCAATCAGCCCCAGCATTTT
TRBD1	NA	TRBV7-2	TRBJ2-7	CASSPGTGFYEQYF	TGTGCCAGCAGCCCTGGGACAGGGTTCTACGAGCAGTACTTC
TRBD1	NA	TRBV9	TRBJ2-7	CASSTGQGVDEQYF	TGTGCCAGCAGCACCGGACAGGGAGTCGACGAGCAGTACTTC
TRBD2	NA	TRBV12-5	TRBJ2-1	CASGFTGTSGGANEQFF	TGTGCTAGTGGTTTCACCGGGACTAGCGGGGGGGCCAATGAGCAGTTCTTC
TRBD1	NA	TRBV11-2	TRBJ1-2	CASSLDRAKSYGYTF	TGTGCCAGCAGCCTCGACAGGGCCAAAAGCTATGGCTACACCTTC
NA	medium-sized	TRBV6-5	TRBJ1-6	CASSYSPGLPLHF	TGTGCCAGCAGTTACTCGCCAGGGCTGCCCCTCCACTTT
NA	NA	TRBV7-6	TRBJ1-1	CASSLDIRGGEAFF	TGTGCCAGCAGCTTAGATATCAGGGGCGGGGAAGCTTTCTTT
TRBD1	NA	TRBV6-6	TRBJ1-1	CASSTRGLEAFF	TGTGCCAGCAGCACCAGGGGGCTTGAAGCTTTCTTT
TRBD2	NA	TRBV18	TRBJ2-3	CASSPGLAGAEGTQYF	TGTGCCAGCTCACCGGGACTAGCGGGGGCCGAGGGTACGCAGTATTTT
NA	NA	TRBV4-3	TRBJ1-1	CASSQDYLNTEAFF	TGCGCCAGCAGCCAAGATTATCTGAACACTGAAGCTTTCTTT
NA	NA	TRBV7-2	TRBJ1-6	CASSSPAGNSPLHF	TGTGCCAGCAGCTCCCCGGCCGGGAATTCACCCCTCCACTTT
TRBD2	NA	TRBV7-2	TRBJ2-2	CASSPQVAGAGELFF	TGTGCCAGCAGCCCCCAGGTAGCGGGGGCCGGGGAGCTGTTTTTT
NA	NA	TRBV11-2	TRBJ2-7	CASSLWQAYEQYF	TGTGCCAGCAGCCTCTGGCAGGCCTACGAGCAGTACTTC
NA	NA	TRBV19	TRBJ2-7	CASSIDGRYEQYF	TGTGCCAGTAGTATAGACGGCAGATACGAGCAGTACTTC
NA	NA	TRBV2	TRBJ1-2	CASRPSRGLYGYTF	TGTGCCAGCAGGCCCAGTCGGGGTCTTTATGGCTACACCTTC